This entry features one TCR beta chain sequence. Its matching antigen is unknown. This record comes from a study of T cell responses to AZD1222 COVID-19 vaccine. General study points: Spike-specific TCRs gained breadth and depth after people received two AZD1222 doses.

The CDR3 covers 14 residues. With 5 bases clipped from V and 7 bases from J, the junction kept 9 bases outside the gene matches. Germline CDR1 and CDR2: MDHEN and SYDVKM. Measured with immunoSEQ multiplex PCR; TCRdb has only the in-frame clones, and not every one. The sample shows about 180,000 clones, approximately 86% of them seen only once. The source of this sequence is an adult who received the AZD1222 COVID-19 vaccine. Sequenced material: peripheral blood, taken 28 days after the second AZD1222 dose. The chain couples TRBV28 to TRBJ1-2; 8 bases are a match to TRBD1. As DNA, the CDR3 is TGTGCCAGCAGTCTCCCCGGACAGGGTGGTGGCTACACCTTC. This codes for CASSLPGQGGGYTF.